The next 29 T cell receptor beta chains were all read from a single sample in a study of blood T cell repertoires in COVID-19. Sequencing was performed with immunoSEQ multiplex PCR; in TCRdb, only in-frame clones are kept and a portion is missing. Seen here are about 170,000 clones, roughly 81% observed once, and the top ten hold about 2.5%. Sequencing used peripheral blood. The receptors stem from a woman older than 75 with COVID-19, enrolled during active disease.

This clone has a handful of counts. The chain is built from TRBV5-1 and TRBJ1-1; TRBD1 might be the D (5 bases). Trimming removed 0 bases at V and 3 bases at J, with 12 bases between. The CDR3 is 15 residues long. Germline CDR1 SGHRS, CDR2 YFSETQ. The CDR3 nucleotides are TGCGCCAGCAGCTTGGATTGGGGCTCGGACACTGAAGCTTTCTTT. Amino acid sequence: CASSLDWGSDTEAFF. The full variable domain, with the rest looked up from reference TRBV5-1 and TRBJ1-1, is KAGVTQTPRYLIKTRGQQVTLSCSPISGHRSVSWYQQTPGQGLQFLFEYFSETQRNKGNFPGRFSGRQFSNSRSEMNVSTLELGDSALYLCASSLDWGSDTEAFFGQGTRLTVV.

The CDR3 DNA sequence: TGTGCCAGCAAGGGGGAAGAGACCCAGTACTTC. This gives the protein CASKGEETQYF. The V call is TRBV7-8, the J call TRBJ2-5; the D gene is possibly TRBD1 (6 bases). Trimming left V 7 bases short and J 3 bases short, with 6 bases between. In germline, CDR1 is SGHVS, CDR2 FQNEAQ. This CDR3 contains 11 residues.

This clone was observed a single time. The V and J genes are TRBV2 and TRBJ2-3, with TRBD2 as a possible D gene (6 bases). V gave up 4 bases and J gave up 6 bases, with 11 bases separating them. Germline V gene lookup returns CDR1 SNHLY and CDR2 FYNNEI. The CDR3 length is 13 residues. The CDR3 is CASSGAGRDTQYF. The CDR3 DNA follows: TGTGCCAGCAGTGGGGCAGGGAGGGATACGCAGTATTTT.

The V gene is TRBV19, the J gene TRBJ1-1; no reliable D call. This CDR3 is 15 amino acids long. Germline V gene sequence: CDR1 LNHDA, CDR2 SQIVND (reference sequence). The V end was cut by 1 base, the J end by 3 bases, with 12 bases between. In DNA form, the CDR3 reads TGTGCCAGTAGTATAGCGGCGAGCGGAGACACTGAAGCTTTCTTT. Protein: CASSIAASGDTEAFF.

This clone was observed once. This sequence joins TRBV11-1 and TRBJ1-1; D ambiguous. The germline CDR1 and CDR2 sequences are SGHAT and FQDESV (reference sequence). This CDR3 comprises 13 residues. Trimming left V 7 bases short and J 8 bases short, with 17 bases between. This chain's CDR3 is CASILPTGSEAFF. CDR3 sequence (DNA): TGTGCCAGCATCCTACCCACCGGGAGCGAAGCTTTCTTT.

The rearrangement links TRBV7-2 to TRBJ2-3; 8 bases are shared with TRBD1. CDR1 is SGHTA and CDR2 is FQGNSA in the germline V gene. With 4 bases clipped from V and 4 bases from J, the junction kept 7 bases outside the gene matches. The CDR3 totals 15 residues. CDR3 sequence (DNA): TGTGCCAGCAGCTCGGACGGACAGGGCCCAGATACGCAGTATTTT. Translating gives CASSSDGQGPDTQYF.

The CDR3 region is CASSLWGGTGELFF. The CDR3 DNA reads as TGTGCCAGCAGCTTGTGGGGGGGTACCGGGGAGCTGTTTTTT. This sequence joins TRBV5-8 and TRBJ2-2; 7 nucleotides align to TRBD2. The CDR3 loop spans 14 amino acids. Unmatched junction bases numbered 2, after V lost 1 base and J lost 5 bases. Germline V lookup: CDR1 SGHTS, CDR2 YDEGEE. Variable domain in full (rest from reference TRBV5-8 and TRBJ2-2): EAGVTQSPTHLIKTRGQQATLRCSPISGHTSVYWYQQALGLGLQFLLWYDEGEERNRGNFPPRFSGRQFPNYSSELNVNALELEDSALYLCASSLWGGTGELFFGEGSRLTVL.

The chain is built from TRBV3-1 (or the pseudogene TRBV3-2) and TRBJ2-1, with TRBD2 matching 10 bases. In germline, CDR1 is LGHDT, CDR2 YNNKEL (reference sequence). V lost 5 bases to trimming and J lost 7 bases; unmatched junction nucleotides: 5. The CDR3 is 14 amino acids. CDR3 amino acids: CASSLTSGVNEQFF. DNA of the CDR3: TGTGCCAGCAGCTTAACTAGCGGGGTTAATGAGCAGTTCTTC.

In this sample, this clone turned up once. The chain employs TRBV9 and TRBJ2-1; possibly TRBD2 for D (6 bases). From germline, CDR1 is SGDLS and CDR2 YYNGEE. The CDR3 is 15 residues long. The germline V and J ends were trimmed by 5 bases and 8 bases, with 20 bases remaining between them. Here the CDR3 reads CASSYTSYPGDEQFF. The DNA of the CDR3 is TGTGCCAGCAGTTACACTAGCTACCCGGGCGATGAGCAGTTCTTC.

The CDR3: CASSIAAGGRYEQYF. The CDR3 region has the DNA TGTGCCAGTAGTATAGCGGCAGGGGGCCGGTACGAGCAGTACTTC. The gene calls are TRBV19 and TRBJ2-7; 8 nucleotides line up with TRBD1. The junction had 6 bases not matched to a gene; V was cut back by 1 base and J by 4 bases. In germline, CDR1 is LNHDA, CDR2 SQIVND (reference sequence). This CDR3 is 15 amino acids long.

This clone was counted a few times. This sequence joins TRBV2 and TRBJ2-5; unclear D gene. Trimming removed 7 bases at V and 7 bases at J, with 16 bases between. The CDR3 is 13 residues long. CDR1 and CDR2 from the germline V gene are SNHLY and FYNNEI. CDR3 sequence reads: CASIRPGPGTQYF. The DNA of the CDR3 is TGTGCCAGCATTCGACCTGGCCCAGGGACCCAGTACTTC.

V and J are TRBV27 and TRBJ2-6; TRBD1 matches at 9 bases. CDR1 is MNHEY and CDR2 is SMNVEV in the germline V gene (reference sequence). The length of the CDR3 is 17 residues. The V gene end was trimmed by 8 bases and the J gene end by 3 bases; junction bases not matched to a gene: 11. CDR3 in DNA: TGTGCCAGCTCGAGGGACAGGGCCCTGGGTGGGGCCAACGTCCTGACTTTC. Amino acids: CASSRDRALGGANVLTF.

This clone was observed a few times. The same CDR3 is also encoded by other DNA sequences in this sample. The V gene is TRBV5-1, the J gene TRBJ2-5; 8 nucleotides agree with TRBD1. The CDR3 runs to 13 residues. V trimming: 0 bases; J trimming: 5 bases; junction bases outside the gene matches: 0. Germline V lookup: CDR1 SGHRS, CDR2 YFSETQ. The CDR3 nucleotides read TGCGCCAGCAGCTTGGGACAGGGGGAGACCCAGTACTTC. It encodes CASSLGQGETQYF. The complete variable domain, with remaining parts taken from reference TRBV5-1 and TRBJ2-5, reads KAGVTQTPRYLIKTRGQQVTLSCSPISGHRSVSWYQQTPGQGLQFLFEYFSETQRNKGNFPGRFSGRQFSNSRSEMNVSTLELGDSALYLCASSLGQGETQYFGPGTRLLVL.

The V and J genes are TRBV7-9 and TRBJ2-7; D may be TRBD1 (6 bases). Looked up from germline, CDR1 is SEHNR and CDR2 is FQNEAQ (reference sequence). The V end lost 3 bases, the J end lost 4 bases, and 19 bases lay between the germline ends. This CDR3 is built from 16 residues. CDR3 residues: CASSFLPNRDSYEQYF. CDR3 DNA: TGTGCCAGCAGCTTTTTACCCAACAGGGATTCTTACGAGCAGTACTTC.

The rearrangement uses TRBV6-2 or TRBV6-3 and TRBJ1-4; 9 positions agree with TRBD1. Germline lookup yields CDR1 MNHEY and CDR2 SVGEGT. This CDR3 comprises 14 residues. The trim removed 6 bases at V and 5 bases at J, leaving 4 bases unmatched. CDR3 coding DNA: TGTGCCAGCAGCCGACAGGGGGGAAATGAAAAACTGTTTTTT. Its protein is CASSRQGGNEKLFF.

In this sample, this clone turned up a few times. In DNA, the CDR3 is TGCGCCAGCAGCCCCGAAGCGGGGCGTGGAATTGGGGAGCTGTTTTTT. This encodes CASSPEAGRGIGELFF. The chain couples TRBV4-1 to TRBJ2-2; 7 positions agree with TRBD2. Unmatched junction bases numbered 13, after V lost 4 bases and J lost 8 bases. The CDR3 has 16 amino acids. The germline CDR1 and CDR2 sequences are MGHRA and YSYEKL.

This clone has a single count. The chain has TRBV24-1 and TRBJ2-5, with D maybe TRBD1 (5 bases). Per the germline V gene, CDR1 is KGHDR and CDR2 is SFDVKD. V was shortened by 3 bases and J by 0 bases, with 7 bases between the two germline ends. The CDR3 consists of 14 residues. CDR3 loop: CATSDTGYQETQYF. The CDR3 DNA follows: TGTGCCACCAGTGATACAGGCTACCAAGAGACCCAGTACTTC.

V is TRBV4-2 and J is TRBJ2-3; 9 bases agree with TRBD2. The ends lost 2 bases at V and 6 bases at J; junction bases unmatched: 6. Germline V CDR1 and CDR2: LGHNA, YNFKEQ. CDR3 size: 15 residues. Here the CDR3 reads CASSQISGGPDTQYF. The DNA of the CDR3 is TGTGCCAGCAGCCAAATCAGCGGGGGGCCCGATACGCAGTATTTT.

This chain uses TRBV5-5 with TRBJ2-7; 9 bases are a match to TRBD1. Per the germline V gene, CDR1 is SGHKS and CDR2 is YYEKEE (reference sequence). The trim removed 4 bases at V and 4 bases at J, leaving 9 bases unmatched. The CDR3 totals 15 residues. The CDR3 loop is CASSERGTGIYEQYF. CDR3 nucleotides: TGTGCCAGCAGCGAGAGGGGGACAGGGATATACGAGCAGTACTTC.

V and J are TRBV7-2 and TRBJ2-7, with D perhaps matching TRBD2 (5 bases). The length of the CDR3 is 14 residues. Germline-derived CDR1 and CDR2 are SGHTA and FQGNSA. V lost 3 bases, J lost 4 bases, and 13 bases lay in between. CDR3 DNA sequence: TGTGCCAGCAGCTTCCGGACTGGAGAGTACGAGCAGTACTTC. Its translation is CASSFRTGEYEQYF.

This rearrangement joins TRBV6-5 to TRBJ1-6, with D tentatively TRBD1 (6 bases). Trimming took 0 bases from V and 2 from J, leaving 8 bases between them. The CDR3 extends over 16 amino acids. Looked up from germline, CDR1 is MNHEY and CDR2 is SVGAGI. The CDR3 sequence: CASSYSRGAYNSPLHF. CDR3 nucleotides: TGTGCCAGCAGTTACTCCAGGGGAGCCTATAATTCACCCCTCCACTTT.

The rearrangement uses TRBV7-8 and TRBJ1-2; 8 nucleotides align to TRBD1. Germline trimming cut 5 bases from V and 3 bases from J; bases unmatched to any gene: 5. Germline assignment: CDR1 SGHVS and CDR2 FQNEAQ. The CDR3 covers 14 residues. The CDR3: CASSALQGDYGYTF. CDR3 nucleotides: TGTGCCAGCAGCGCTCTACAGGGGGACTATGGCTACACCTTC.

The V and J genes are TRBV30 and TRBJ1-3, with 7 bases identical to TRBD1. There are 13 residues in the CDR3. J lost 3 bases, V lost 2 bases, and 1 base had no gene match. Per germline, CDR1 GTSNPN and CDR2 SVGIG (reference sequence). Here the CDR3 reads CAWSWDSGNTIYF. CDR3 DNA: TGTGCCTGGAGTTGGGACAGTGGAAACACCATATATTTT.

The chain recombines TRBV18 with TRBJ1-1; tentative D call: TRBD1 (5 bases). The germline V and J ends were trimmed by 1 base and 3 bases, with 9 bases remaining between them. Looked up from germline, CDR1 is KGHSH and CDR2 is LQKENI. CDR3 length: 14 amino acids. The CDR3 reads CASSPRLGDTEAFF. CDR3 DNA sequence: TGTGCCAGCTCACCACGATTAGGGGACACTGAAGCTTTCTTT.

The chain couples TRBV28 to TRBJ2-7, with 10 bases fitting TRBD2. The J segment lost 6 bases and the V segment lost 6 bases, leaving 8 bases of the junction unmatched. The germline CDR1 and CDR2 sequences are MDHEN and SYDVKM. CDR3 length: 14 residues. In DNA form, the CDR3 reads TGTGCCAGCAGGTCTAGCGGGAGAACCCGCGAGCAGTACTTC. Translation gives CASRSSGRTREQYF.

The V gene is TRBV30, the J gene TRBJ1-2; 8 nucleotides match TRBD1. The CDR3 is made up of 13 amino acids. The V and J ends lost 3 bases and 7 bases, in that order; junction bases with no gene match: 7. CDR1 and CDR2 from the germline V gene are GTSNPN and SVGIG (reference sequence). The CDR3 reads CAWRQTGDPGYTF. The CDR3 nucleotides are TGTGCCTGGAGACAGACAGGGGACCCTGGCTACACCTTC.

The chain has TRBV19 and TRBJ2-2, with 11 bases fitting TRBD2. The trim removed 7 bases at V and 7 bases at J, leaving 8 bases unmatched. Germline CDR1 LNHDA, CDR2 SQIVND (reference sequence). The CDR3 runs 15 residues. This CDR3 is CASKRIAGGVGELFF. The CDR3 DNA is TGTGCCAGTAAAAGGATAGCGGGAGGGGTCGGGGAGCTGTTTTTT.

V and J are TRBV2 and TRBJ1-1, with 8 bases aligning to TRBD1. Germline values: CDR1 SNHLY, CDR2 FYNNEI. The V and J ends lost 11 bases and 3 bases, in that order; junction bases with no gene match: 5. The CDR3 is made up of 12 amino acids. The CDR3 reads CAGGQAYTEAFF. CDR3 in DNA: TGTGCCGGGGGACAGGCGTACACTGAAGCTTTCTTT.

The gene calls are TRBV7-8 and TRBJ2-7; D ambiguous. Germline assignment: CDR1 SGHVS and CDR2 FQNEAQ. The CDR3 has 13 residues. V lost 5 bases and J lost 7, with 15 bases in between. The CDR3 reads CASSPTTDREQYF. Written as DNA, the CDR3 is TGTGCCAGCAGCCCTACGACTGATCGGGAGCAGTACTTC.